Detailed here is one T cell receptor (beta chain). The specificity of this receptor is unknown. Base-call qualities are not available, and no considerably larger clone is one nucleotide away. The EasySep Human CD8+ T Cell Enrichment Kit was used on day 10 to isolate CD8+ T cells from every culture. The germline V gene specifies KGHSH as CDR1 and LQKENI as CDR2. The CDR3 sequence holds 16 residues, the cysteine and phenylalanine included. Only the CDR3 DNA is retained, 48 bases long and in frame from the first base. V is cut by 3 bases and J by 4 bases, and the space between the germline ends is 16 bases. The immunoSEQ platform was used to sequence TCR beta CDR3 regions at survey depth. The QIAamp DNA micro kit was used to extract genomic DNA from every cultured and uncultured CD8+ T cell population. In the original analysis: Samples with fewer than 5,000 productive reads were excluded, which removed about 6% of the roughly 80 HIV peptide-stimulated cultures. A MANAFEST web app trimmed sequences to CDR3 and removed nonproductive sequences, CDR3s under 5 amino acids, and those not starting C or ending F/W. To count as antigen-specific, a clonotype had to be expanded in at least 2 of 3 replicates compared with the no-peptide control at FDR 0.01, and only within one epitope family. A frequency at least fivefold higher than in wells stimulated with peptides from other epitope families was additionally required for specific clonotypes. TCRdb stores this immuneACCESS table with in-frame sequences only. Part of the clones is absent; in the studies checked, under half of the shortfall reflects unresolved V genes, and no reason is known for the rest. V and J calls and clone size follow that table, whereas D and trimming were derived from the DNA. The sample yields roughly 4,600 clones; about two thirds were counted once. The ten largest clones add up to about 40% of the sample.

The data derive from a study of CD8 T cell repertoires and HIV-1 epitope variants (dated by TCRdb to about 2020). Background for the entire study: Twenty-five peptides representing autologous and known Gag and Nef epitope variants were each used to stimulate T cells in separate culture wells. A CMV, EBV and flu peptide pool, the Ebola AY9 epitope as negative control, and a no-peptide well were included as control conditions. For 10 to 11 days the cultures were kept in IMDM with gentamicin, and on days 3 and 7 half of the media was changed with IL-2, IL-7 and IL-15 added. The epitopes tested were three Gag epitope families plus Nef HW9 and YT9. An aliquot of 1M T cells was saved as an uncultured baseline condition, separate from the approximately 80 T cell cultures. T cells were enriched using the EasySep Human T Cell Enrichment Kit and then co-cultured with an equal number of autologous T cell-negative cells acting as antigen-presenting cells. A total of approximately 83 T cell cultures were run, with each culture condition done in triplicate except for one peptide, which was done in duplicate. Summary of the overall study and its limitations: The study identified eight to ten antigen-specific TCR beta clonotypes, 5 or 6 of which appeared to be cross-reactive for autologous or known escape epitope variants. About 5 clonotypes recognized the Nef KF9 family and one the HW9 family, with no responses to the TAALDMSHF plasma variant. The assay could identify only TCR beta chains and pointed to proliferation in response to antigen, not to T cell function or cytokine profile.

The V and J genes are TRBV18 and TRBJ2-4; the D assignment is uncertain and may be TRBD1 or TRBD2, with 7 bases supporting each. Sequenced sample: cultured CD8+ T cells derived from PBMCs. The clonotype was recovered from a male donor with HIV. The CDR3 region: CASSPYRQGGKNIQYF. The DNA sequence is given as TGTGCCAGCTCACCCTACCGACAGGGAGGGAAAAACATTCAGTACTTC.